This entry concerns a single TCR beta chain. This clone was observed a few times. No antigen is known for it. Base qualities are not provided; no much larger clone lies one nucleotide away. This sample was included in a study of blood T cell repertoires in COVID-19 (dated by TCRdb to about 2020). Background on the whole study: Samples covering the acute and convalescent phases of COVID-19 were provided by collaborators in the United States, Italy and Spain. HLA class I and class II types, where available, came from metadata supplied by the sample provider rather than from assay-based typing. The samples were drawn from two sources: the first 160 participants of the ongoing ImmuneRACE study, and 1,254 subjects contributed by 6 global collaborators. Subjects who had been exposed to COVID-19, were actively infected with it, or had recovered from it provided the deeply sampled blood TCRbeta repertoires that made up the dataset. Nearly every sample came with metadata listing a de-identified subject ID, COVID-19 status, age in years and sex. The material from the prospective study consisted of cDNA or gDNA derived from T cells, B-cell-depleted T cells, or PBMCs. The repertoires were made available in a free public database intended to serve as a resource for research on the immune response to SARS-CoV-2.

TCRbeta CDR3 regions were amplified from genomic DNA by means of the immunoSEQ Assay, a bias-controlled multiplex PCR. Turning to the authors' computational methods: The number of nucleated cells in each sample was estimated by amplification of reference gene primers within the assay. To quantify the absolute abundance of each unique TCRbeta CDR3 rearrangement, sequence reads were collapsed and filtered. For each sample, productive Simpson clonality was calculated by taking the square root of Simpson's diversity index across productive rearrangements. Here the immuneACCESS table is served through TCRdb, limited to in-frame sequences with V and J called. Missing clones are a known gap in these copies; in checked studies unresolved V genes cover under half, and the rest lacks a known reason. That table is the source of V, J and clone size, and D and trimming were worked out from the DNA. The table for this sample lists hundreds of thousands of clones; 80% to 90% of them were counted only once. Together, the top ten hold roughly 1.4% of the sample.

The germline V gene yields SQVTM for CDR1 and ANQGSEA for CDR2. Unmatched junction bases come to 7, with V trimmed by 6 bases and J by 1 base. From the cysteine through the phenylalanine, the CDR3 covers 15 amino acids. Just CDR3 DNA is preserved here, 45 bases in frame from base 1. Collaborating institutions collected whole blood in K2EDTA tubes following their own protocols. For TCRbeta analysis, collaborator samples were shipped as frozen whole blood, as isolated PBMCs, or as DNA extracted from either sample type. What the work shows at the level of the full study, not this receptor alone: Clinical and demographic metadata were provided uncurated, with the amount varying by source and participant.

Sequencing was done on a sample of peripheral blood. The chain uses TRBV29-1 and TRBJ2-5, and TRBD2 matches 11 of the central bases. The sequence derives from a woman in her 30s with active or convalescent COVID-19. The nucleotide sequence reads TGCAGCGTACGCGGGACTAGCGGAGGCCAAGAGACCCAGTACTTC. This gives the protein CSVRGTSGGQETQYF.